Listed below are T cell receptor beta chains from one sample, sequenced in a study of cytomegalovirus exposure and HLA in healthy donors. Clones were read by immunoSEQ multiplex PCR, and TCRdb kept only the in-frame ones, dropping some. This sample has around 100,000 clones; roughly 82% occur once, and the top ten carry about 10%. The material sequenced was PBMCs. The receptor set was obtained from a man aged 45-65 years in good health and CMV-seronegative. CDR3s include the opening cysteine and the closing phenylalanine or tryptophan. Each record gives: clone size, D gene, J gene, V gene, CDR3 DNA, CDR3 protein. The D gene is left open where the match is weak. Expanded clones are given a class, and other clones once, few, many or no size at all.

>NA|TRBD2|TRBJ2-3|TRBV7-3
TGTGCCAGCTCTTCAACTAGCGGGGCCACAGATACGCAGTATTTT
CASSSTSGATDTQYF
>once|NA|TRBJ2-1|TRBV2
TGTGCCAGCAATCTTCGCAGGGATCGAGATGAGCAGTTCTTC
CASNLRRDRDEQFF
>NA|NA|TRBJ1-2|TRBV28
TGTGCCAGCAGTCCAAGTCCTACAGGGCGAAGGGAAAATGGCTACACCTTC
CASSPSPTGRRENGYTF
>NA|NA|TRBJ2-1|TRBV2
TGTGCCAGCCATAGAGACAATGAGCAGTTCTTC
CASHRDNEQFF
>once|TRBD2|TRBJ2-1|TRBV5-1
TGCGCCAGCAGCTTGGCTCTAGCGGACAATGAGCAGTTCTTC
CASSLALADNEQFF
>NA|TRBD2|TRBJ2-2|TRBV11-3
TGTGCCAGCAGCTACAGGCGGGAGGGGGCCGGGGAGCTGTTTTTT
CASSYRREGAGELFF
>NA|NA|TRBJ1-3|TRBV7-9
TGTGCCAGCAGCCAGGGACTTCCCGCGGGAGGAAACACCATATATTTT
CASSQGLPAGGNTIYF
>NA|NA|TRBJ1-1|TRBV7-9
TGTGCCAGCAGCACCCCACAGGGAGGGAATGAAGCTTTCTTT
CASSTPQGGNEAFF
>NA|TRBD1|TRBJ1-4|TRBV11-2
TGTGCCAGCAGCTTAGGGGGACAGCCGAATGAAAAACTGTTTTTT
CASSLGGQPNEKLFF
>NA|NA|TRBJ1-2|TRBV10-3
TGTGCCATCAGTGACTTTGTAGGGACACTAGAGCATGGCTACACCTTC
CAISDFVGTLEHGYTF
>few|NA|TRBJ1-4|TRBV19
TGTGCCAGTGAAGCTACCAGAGGTGAAAAACTGTTTTTT
CASEATRGEKLFF
>NA|NA|TRBJ1-1|TRBV2
TGTGCCAGCAGTGAAGCTCCCGGGAGAGTCAGTGAAGCTTTCTTT
CASSEAPGRVSEAFF
>NA|NA|TRBJ1-4|TRBV15
TGTGCCACCAGCTTAACGAGGGAGGAAAAACTGTTTTTT
CATSLTREEKLFF
>once|NA|TRBJ2-1|TRBV11-3
TGTGCCAGCAGCCCCGGCCGGAGCGACAATGAGCAGTTCTTC
CASSPGRSDNEQFF
>few|TRBD1|TRBJ1-5|TRBV5-6
TGTGCCAGCAGCCCCGGGACAGGGGGCCTGAATCAGCCCCAGCATTTT
CASSPGTGGLNQPQHF
>NA|NA|TRBJ2-5|TRBV6-1
TGTGCCAGCAGTCTACAAAATCGGGTCCAAGAGACCCAGTACTTC
CASSLQNRVQETQYF
>few|NA|TRBJ1-2|TRBV6-1
TGTGCCAGCAACGATCTCACGGGGGGTGGGGGCACCTTC
CASNDLTGGGGTF
>NA|NA|TRBJ1-1|TRBV9
TGTGCCAGCAGCGTAGTTAGCGGGTACACTGAAGCTTTCTTT
CASSVVSGYTEAFF
>NA|NA|TRBJ1-1|TRBV5-1
TGCGCCAGCAGCTTGGCTACAGGGTCAGAAGGAGCTTTCTTT
CASSLATGSEGAFF
>NA|TRBD1|TRBJ2-7|TRBV18
TGTGCCAGCTCACCACAAGGGACAGAGAACGAGCAGTACTTC
CASSPQGTENEQYF
>NA|NA|TRBJ1-1|TRBV2
TGTGCCAGCCAAGGGGTTTCCCTGGGTGAAGCTTTCTTT
CASQGVSLGEAFF
>NA|TRBD1|TRBJ1-4|TRBV19
TGTGCCAGTAGTTCAGGGGGCGGTCTAACTAATGAAAAACTGTTTTTT
CASSSGGGLTNEKLFF
>NA|TRBD1|TRBJ1-3|TRBV25-1
TGTGCCAGCAGTCTGGGACAGAGCTCTGGAAACACCATATATTTT
CASSLGQSSGNTIYF
>NA|NA|TRBJ2-1|TRBV11-3
TGTGCCAGCAGCTTTGTGGCAGTAACCTACAATGAGCAGTTCTTC
CASSFVAVTYNEQFF
>NA|NA|TRBJ2-7|TRBV6-5
TGTGCCAGCAGTTACAACAGGAACTACGAGCAGTACTTC
CASSYNRNYEQYF
>NA|TRBD2|TRBJ2-4|TRBV7-3
TGTGCCAGCAGCCCGACTAGCGGGGCCCTGGGCATTCAGTACTTC
CASSPTSGALGIQYF
>once|TRBD2|TRBJ2-1|TRBV4-1
TGCGCCAGCAGCCAAGAAGGGGGCGGGAGGGTTTACAATGAGCAGTTCTTC
CASSQEGGGRVYNEQFF
>NA|NA|TRBJ2-5|TRBV4-1
TGCGCCAGCAGCCAAGAAAAGGGGTCCGGGACCCAGTACTTC
CASSQEKGSGTQYF
>NA|TRBD1|TRBJ2-1|TRBV29-1
TGCAGCGTTGGACAGGGGAATGAGCAGTTCTTC
CSVGQGNEQFF
>once|TRBD2|TRBJ2-5|TRBV27
TGTGCCAGCAGCCCGGGGGGGTTGATGCAAGAGACCCAGTACTTC
CASSPGGLMQETQYF
>NA|NA|TRBJ1-5|TRBV1
TGCACCAGCAGCCAAGACTCACAGGGTAAACAGCCCCAGCATTTT
CTSSQDSQGKQPQHF
>NA|NA|TRBJ1-1|TRBV4-1
TGCGCCAGCAGCCGCCTTGGAGGGAGGAACACTGAAGCTTTCTTT
CASSRLGGRNTEAFF
>NA|TRBD1|TRBJ1-1|TRBV6-5
TGTGCCAGCAGTCCGACAGGGCCTGGGGAAGCTTTCTTT
CASSPTGPGEAFF
>once|TRBD1|TRBJ2-1|TRBV11-2
TGTGCCAGCAGCTTGGACAGGGGTGGGCAGTTCTTC
CASSLDRGGQFF
>NA|TRBD2|TRBJ2-5|TRBV30
TGTGCCTGGCGGGGGGACCTCGGAGGTGAGACCCAGTACTTC
CAWRGDLGGETQYF
>few|TRBD2|TRBJ2-1|TRBV4-3
TGCGCCAGCAGCAGAGACGGACTAGCGGGAGATCAAGAGCAGTTCTTC
CASSRDGLAGDQEQFF
>NA|TRBD1|TRBJ2-1|TRBV7-8
TGTGCCAGCAGATCAGGGGGCCCCTACAATGAGCAGTTCTTC
CASRSGGPYNEQFF